The 11 T cell receptor beta chains presented below share a single source sample, sequenced in a study of Ad26.COV2.S vaccination and SARS-CoV-2 variants. The table came from immunoSEQ multiplex PCR; TCRdb's copy has only in-frame clones and leaves some out. The repertoire has about 680,000 clones, approximately 88% of them found once; the top ten carry about 1.5%. Treatment specified: 19 received Ad26.COV2.S at low or high dose, single or two shots; a few received placebo; per-sample allocation not given. Repertoires come from day 63 after the first vaccine or placebo injection. Sequencing was performed on peripheral blood, taken in a trial of Ad26.COV2.S vaccine versus placebo. The receptors derive from a person aged 18 to 65 who received the Ad26.COV2.S COVID-19 vaccine or a placebo.

This clone was seen only a few times. V gene TRBV6-5 combines with J gene TRBJ2-3, with D possibly matching TRBD2 (5 bases). The CDR3 contains 15 residues. Germline V CDR1 and CDR2: MNHEY, SVGAGI. V lost 2 bases and J lost 2, with 11 bases in between. The CDR3 DNA reads as TGTGCCAGCAGTTACCGGCTAGCCCCCACAGATACGCAGTATTTT. Translation: CASSYRLAPTDTQYF.

The table lists this clone with a count of one. The chain links TRBV30 to TRBJ1-4; a weak D match, TRBD1 (6 bases). CDR1 is GTSNPN and CDR2 is SVGIG in the germline V gene (reference sequence). The germline V and J ends were trimmed by 5 bases and 5 bases, with 12 bases remaining between them. The CDR3 spans 13 residues. The CDR3 is CAWGRGGNEKLFF. DNA of the CDR3: TGTGCCTGGGGGAGAGGGGGAAATGAAAAACTGTTTTTT.

The rearrangement links TRBV30 to TRBJ2-7; D remains ambiguous. V shed 1 base and J shed 8 bases, with 12 bases lying between them. Germline-derived CDR1 and CDR2 are GTSNPN and SVGIG (reference sequence). This CDR3 region has 12 residues. The CDR3 region has the DNA TGTGCCTGGAGTGATAGTTCGTCCAAGCAGTACTTC. Amino acids: CAWSDSSSKQYF. The variable domain in full, with the rest retrieved from reference TRBV30 and TRBJ2-7, is SQTIHQWPATLVQPVGSPLSLECTVEGTSNPNLYWYRQAAGRGLQLLFYSVGIGQISSEVPQNLSASRPQDRQFILSSKKLLLSDSGFYLCAWSDSSSKQYFGPGTRLTVT.

The CDR3 sequence is CASSLGLAGYTGELFF. Here the CDR3 DNA reads TGTGCCAGCAGCCTCGGACTAGCGGGGTACACCGGGGAGCTGTTTTTT. J is TRBJ2-2 and V is TRBV5-5; 12 nucleotides agree with TRBD2. The CDR3 contains 16 residues. J was trimmed by 3 bases and V by 4 bases; bases with no gene match: 4. Germline V CDR1 and CDR2: SGHKS, YYEKEE (reference sequence).

The chain is built from TRBV30 and TRBJ1-2; D is unresolved. CDR3 length: 13 amino acids. The germline gives CDR1 GTSNPN, CDR2 SVGIG (reference sequence). V was trimmed by 3 bases and J by 2 bases, leaving 10 bases between them. The CDR3 region is CAWRSPGNYGYTF. For the CDR3, the DNA is TGTGCCTGGAGATCCCCGGGGAACTATGGCTACACCTTC.

The CDR3 here is CASSFPGGEQYF. The CDR3 nucleotides read TGTGCCAGCAGTTTCCCCGGGGGCGAGCAGTACTTC. The genes are TRBV27 and TRBJ2-7; D perhaps matches TRBD2 (6 bases). The CDR3 consists of 12 residues. The germline gives CDR1 MNHEY, CDR2 SMNVEV (reference sequence). V gave up 3 bases and J gave up 6 bases, with 9 bases separating them.

As DNA, the CDR3 is TGCGCCAGCAGCCAAAGCCCAGGCAGGGACACTGAAGCTTTCTTT. Translated: CASSQSPGRDTEAFF. The chain has TRBV4-1 and TRBJ1-1; perhaps TRBD1 as D (5 bases). There are 15 residues in the CDR3. Germline values: CDR1 MGHRA, CDR2 YSYEKL. V lost 2 bases and J 3 bases, leaving 13 bases between the germline ends.

V is TRBV4-2 and J is TRBJ1-6; unclear D gene. Trimming left V 0 bases short and J 0 bases short, with 9 bases between. The CDR3 contains 17 residues. From germline, CDR1 is LGHNA and CDR2 YNFKEQ. DNA of the CDR3: TGTGCCAGCAGCCAAGATGAGGTGAGCTCCTATAATTCACCCCTCCACTTT. Protein product: CASSQDEVSSYNSPLHF.

The rearrangement joins TRBV5-1 to TRBJ2-7, with 7 positions matching TRBD1. Germline assignment: CDR1 SGHRS and CDR2 YFSETQ. CDR3 length: 14 amino acids. With 0 bases clipped from V and 3 bases from J, the junction kept 3 bases outside the gene matches. The CDR3 region is CASSLDAGGYEQYF. CDR3 coding DNA: TGCGCCAGCAGCTTGGATGCAGGGGGCTACGAGCAGTACTTC. The full variable domain, with the rest looked up from reference TRBV5-1 and TRBJ2-7, is KAGVTQTPRYLIKTRGQQVTLSCSPISGHRSVSWYQQTPGQGLQFLFEYFSETQRNKGNFPGRFSGRQFSNSRSEMNVSTLELGDSALYLCASSLDAGGYEQYFGPGTRLTVT.

CDR3: CSASGDSSYEQYF. The CDR3 DNA reads TGCAGTGCAAGTGGAGACAGTTCCTACGAGCAGTACTTC. The gene calls are TRBV20-1 and TRBJ2-7, with a weak D call TRBD1 (5 bases). The V end lost 6 bases, the J end lost 1 base, and 13 bases lay between the germline ends. Germline loops: CDR1 DFQATT, CDR2 SNEGSKA (reference sequence). The CDR3 consists of 13 residues.

This chain connects TRBV3-1 (or the pseudogene TRBV3-2) to TRBJ2-7, with 8 bases identical to TRBD2. Per the germline V gene, CDR1 is LGHDT and CDR2 is YNNKEL (reference sequence). V lost 0 bases to trimming and J lost 4 bases; unmatched junction nucleotides: 8. The CDR3 length is 16 residues. CDR3 in DNA: TGTGCCAGCAGCCAAGATTGGGCGGGGGGTAGTTACGAGCAGTACTTC. Protein product: CASSQDWAGGSYEQYF.